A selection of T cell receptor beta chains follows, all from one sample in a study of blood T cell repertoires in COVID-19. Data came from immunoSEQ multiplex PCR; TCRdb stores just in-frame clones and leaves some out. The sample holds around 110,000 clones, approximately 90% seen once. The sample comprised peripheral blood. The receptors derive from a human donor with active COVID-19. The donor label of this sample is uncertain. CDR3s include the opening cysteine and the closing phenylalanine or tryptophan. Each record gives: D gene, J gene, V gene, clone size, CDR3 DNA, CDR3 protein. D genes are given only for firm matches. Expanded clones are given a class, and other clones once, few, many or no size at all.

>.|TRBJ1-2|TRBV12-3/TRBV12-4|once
TGTGCCAGCGTACAGGGTCTGGGTGGCTACACCTTC
CASVQGLGGYTF
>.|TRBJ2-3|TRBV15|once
TGTGCCACCAGCAGAGAATTGCGGACAATCACAGATACGCAGTATTTT
CATSRELRTITDTQYF
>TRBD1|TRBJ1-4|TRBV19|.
TGTGCCAGTAGTATTGCCAGGGGGAGCGAAAAACTGTTTTTT
CASSIARGSEKLFF
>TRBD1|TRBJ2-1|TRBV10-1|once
TGCGCCAGCAGTGAGTCAAGACAGGGTCACAATGAGCAGTTCTTC
CASSESRQGHNEQFF
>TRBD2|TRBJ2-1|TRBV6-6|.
TGTGCCAGCAGCCGACAGCTTACTAGCGGGGGGGCCACCGCGCCCTACAATGAGCAGTTCTTC
CASSRQLTSGGATAPYNEQFF
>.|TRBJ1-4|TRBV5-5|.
TGTGCCAGCAGCTTCCAGAATGAAAAACTGTTTTTT
CASSFQNEKLFF
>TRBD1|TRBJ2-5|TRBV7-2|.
TGTGCCAGCAGCCCGGGGACAGGGGCCCAAGAGACCCAGTACTTC
CASSPGTGAQETQYF
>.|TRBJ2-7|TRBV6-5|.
TGTGCCAGCAGTTACGGGGCTAGCTCCTACGAGCAGTACTTC
CASSYGASSYEQYF
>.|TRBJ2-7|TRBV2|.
TGTGCCAGCTGCAGAGGCGACGAGCAGTACTTC
CASCRGDEQYF
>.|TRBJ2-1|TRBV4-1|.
TGCGCCAGCAGCCAATGGGAGCGACATGAGCAGTTCTTC
CASSQWERHEQFF
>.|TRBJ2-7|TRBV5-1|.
TGCGCCAGCAGCCCGATGGGCGGGGAGCAGTACTTC
CASSPMGGEQYF
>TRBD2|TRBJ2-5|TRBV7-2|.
TGTGCCAGCAGCTCCGAGCGGGGGTGGCGAGAGACCCAGTACTTC
CASSSERGWRETQYF
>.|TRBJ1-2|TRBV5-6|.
TGTGCCAGCAGTCATCCCGGGAGCCACTATGGCTACACCTTC
CASSHPGSHYGYTF
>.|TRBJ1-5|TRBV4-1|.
TGCGCCAGCAGCCAAGCCGAGAATCAGCCCCAGCATTTT
CASSQAENQPQHF
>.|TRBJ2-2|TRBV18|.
TGTGCCAGCTCACCAGGGCGGGGGAACACCGGGGAGCTGTTTTTT
CASSPGRGNTGELFF
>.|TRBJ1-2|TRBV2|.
TGTGCCAGCAGTGCCGAGACAGATAACTATGGCTACACCTTC
CASSAETDNYGYTF
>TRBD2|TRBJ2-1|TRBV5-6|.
TGTGCCAGCAGCTTCGGACTAGCGGGGGACAATGAGCAGTTCTTC
CASSFGLAGDNEQFF
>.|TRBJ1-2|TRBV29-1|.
TGCAGCGTTGACGTTGGGGGCCGCTATGGCTACACCTTC
CSVDVGGRYGYTF
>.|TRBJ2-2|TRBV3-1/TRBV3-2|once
TGTGCCAGCAGCCAACCTCGACAGTCCCCATCCGGGGAGCTGTTTTTT
CASSQPRQSPSGELFF
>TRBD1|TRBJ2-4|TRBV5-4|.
TGTGCCAGCAGCTTGGGTATAGGGGGCTTGGAGAACATTCAGTACTTC
CASSLGIGGLENIQYF
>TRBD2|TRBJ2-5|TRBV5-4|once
TGTGCCAGCAGTCGGGGGGGCAGAGGGGAGACCCAGTACTTC
CASSRGGRGETQYF
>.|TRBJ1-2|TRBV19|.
TGTGCCAGTAGTCAGGGATGGAGACACTATGGCTACACCTTC
CASSQGWRHYGYTF
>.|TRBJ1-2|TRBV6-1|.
TGTGCCAGCAGTGACACAGGAGACTATGGCTACACCTTC
CASSDTGDYGYTF
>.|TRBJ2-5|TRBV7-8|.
TGTGCCAGCAGCCCTGAAGGACAGTGGTACCAAGAGACCCAGTACTTC
CASSPEGQWYQETQYF
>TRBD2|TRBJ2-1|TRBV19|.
TGTGCCAGTAGTATAAGGGCGGGAGGCTCCTACAATGAGCAGTTCTTC
CASSIRAGGSYNEQFF
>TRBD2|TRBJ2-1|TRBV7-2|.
TGTGCCAGCAGCCTGAACGTATTGACTAGCGGGGGGGCTAATGAGCAGTTCTTC
CASSLNVLTSGGANEQFF
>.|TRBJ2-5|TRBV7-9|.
TGTGCCAGCAGCGCGGGGGAGACCCAGTACTTC
CASSAGETQYF
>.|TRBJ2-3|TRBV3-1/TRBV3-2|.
TGTGCCAGCAGCCAAGAGTCCGGAGGGAAGTATTTT
CASSQESGGKYF
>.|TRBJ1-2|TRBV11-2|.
TGTGCCAGCAGCTCGATAGCTCAAAGGACAGCGCTGTATGGCTACACCTTC
CASSSIAQRTALYGYTF
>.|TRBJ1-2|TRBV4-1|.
TGCGCCAGCAGCCAAGGGACAGCTAACTATGGCTACACCTTC
CASSQGTANYGYTF
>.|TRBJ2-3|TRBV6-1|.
TGTGCCAGCAGTGAAGCGGCGGGGCGAGGGACAGATACGCAGTATTTT
CASSEAAGRGTDTQYF
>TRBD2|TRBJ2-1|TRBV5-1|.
TGCGCCAGCAGCCTAGGGACTAGCGGGGGGGTGAACAATGAGCAGTTCTTC
CASSLGTSGGVNNEQFF
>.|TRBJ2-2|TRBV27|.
TGTGCCAGCAGTTTGTTGATGGGGGGGCCCGGGGAGCTGTTTTTT
CASSLLMGGPGELFF
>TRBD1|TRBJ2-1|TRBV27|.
TGTGCCAGCAGTCCCAGGGGGCTAAACTCCTACAATGAGCAGTTCTTC
CASSPRGLNSYNEQFF
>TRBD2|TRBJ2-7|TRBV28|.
TGTGCCAGCAGTCCTCCTCCGGGGGGAAACGAGCAGTACTTC
CASSPPPGGNEQYF
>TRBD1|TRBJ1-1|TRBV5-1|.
TGCGCCAGCAGCTTGGCCTGGACAGGGGAGAGGGCTGAAGCTTTCTTT
CASSLAWTGERAEAFF
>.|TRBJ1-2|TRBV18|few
TGTGCCAGCTCACCGCAGGGCGATCGGGGCTACACCTTC
CASSPQGDRGYTF
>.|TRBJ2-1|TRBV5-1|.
TGCGCCAGCAGCTTCGGACAGGGAGGGGGGTTATACAATGAGCAGTTCTTC
CASSFGQGGGLYNEQFF
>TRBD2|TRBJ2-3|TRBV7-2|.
TGTGCCAGCAGCTACTCCGGACTAGCGGGGCACACCACAGATACGCAGTATTTT
CASSYSGLAGHTTDTQYF
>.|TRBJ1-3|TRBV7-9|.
TGTGCCAGCAGCTTACTTGCCCGGGAAGGAAACACCATATATTTT
CASSLLAREGNTIYF
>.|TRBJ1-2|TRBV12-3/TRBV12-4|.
TGTGCCAGTTCGGGGGTTTACTATGGCTACACCTTC
CASSGVYYGYTF
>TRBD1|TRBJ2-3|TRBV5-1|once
TGCGCCAGCAGCTACGACCCGGGACAGGGGTCAGATACGCAGTATTTT
CASSYDPGQGSDTQYF
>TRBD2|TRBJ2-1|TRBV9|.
TGTGCCAGCAGCGTAGGCCCAGCGGGGGGTCGTAATGAGCAGTTCTTC
CASSVGPAGGRNEQFF
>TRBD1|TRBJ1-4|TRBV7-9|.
TGTGCCAGCAGGAGACAGGGGGCGCAGGAAAAACTGTTTTTT
CASRRQGAQEKLFF
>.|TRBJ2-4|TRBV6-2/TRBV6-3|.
TGTGCCAGCAGTTACGTCCGAAACATTCAGTACTTC
CASSYVRNIQYF
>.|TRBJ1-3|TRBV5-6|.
TGTGCCAGCAGCTTGGGGGCGTTTGTGGGAAACACCATATATTTT
CASSLGAFVGNTIYF
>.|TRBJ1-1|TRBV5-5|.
TGTGCCAGCAGCACCAACCGGGGGACTGACAGTTTGAACACTGAAGCTTTCTTT
CASSTNRGTDSLNTEAFF
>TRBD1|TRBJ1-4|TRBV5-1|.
TGCGCCAGCAGCTCCGGACAGGGTAGTGAAAAACTGTTTTTT
CASSSGQGSEKLFF
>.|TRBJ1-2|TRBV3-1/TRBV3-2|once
TGTGCCAGCAGCCAAGTCTTGAGCGGCTACACCTTC
CASSQVLSGYTF